Shown below are 3 T cell receptor beta chains from a single sample sequenced in a study of blood T cell repertoires in COVID-19 (dated by TCRdb to about 2020). Libraries were constructed by the immunoSEQ multiplex PCR assay. What TCRdb holds here is the immuneACCESS table cut down to in-frame rearrangements. Part of the clones is not present; checked against another copy, under half of the missing clones reflect an unresolved V gene, and the others are unexplained. Within this sample are 150,000 to 200,000 clones, with 80% of them counted one time only. Of the sample, over 13% is held by the ten largest clones. The sample was PBMCs or T cells enriched from blood (not recorded which). These TCRs come from a man aged 55 to 69 who had been exposed to COVID-19.

The rearrangement links TRBV14 to TRBJ1-1, with D hard to call. Germline V gives CDR1 SGHDN, CDR2 FVKESK. The CDR3 length is 11 residues. V gave up 1 base and J gave up 10 bases, with 7 bases separating them. The CDR3 DNA reads as TGTGCCAGCAGCCAAGGCGGGCGAGCTTTCTTT. It translates to CASSQGGRAFF.

The V gene is TRBV28, the J gene TRBJ2-2; 7 bases fit TRBD2. V trimming: 8 bases; J trimming: 7 bases; junction bases outside the gene matches: 10. CDR1 MDHEN and CDR2 SYDVKM come from the germline V gene. The length of the CDR3 is 14 residues. CDR3 coding DNA: TGTGCCAGCCTAGTGGCGGGAGCGGGCGGGGAGCTGTTTTTT. Protein: CASLVAGAGGELFF. The entire variable domain, with the rest obtained from reference TRBV28 and TRBJ2-2, is as follows: DVKVTQSSRYLVKRTGEKVFLECVQDMDHENMFWYRQDPGLGLRLIYFSYDVKMKEKGDIPEGYSVSREKKERFSLILESASTNQTSMYLCASLVAGAGGELFFGEGSRLTVL.

The V call is TRBV25-1, the J call TRBJ1-1; 8 bases map to TRBD1. Trimming took 2 bases from V and 4 from J; bases not matched to a gene: 6. CDR1 MGHDK and CDR2 SYGVNS come from the germline V gene. The CDR3 extends over 15 amino acids. CDR3 sequence reads: CASSEDTDRVTEAFF. CDR3 DNA sequence: TGTGCCAGCAGTGAAGACACGGACAGGGTCACTGAAGCTTTCTTT. Full variable domain (remainder filled in from reference TRBV25-1 and TRBJ1-1): EADIYQTPRYLVIGTGKKITLECSQTMGHDKMYWYQQDPGMELHLIHYSYGVNSTEKGDLSSESTVSRIRTEHFPLTLESARPSHTSQYLCASSEDTDRVTEAFFGQGTRLTVV.